Reported below is one T cell receptor beta chain. As yet, its antigen is unknown. Each HIV-infected participant was given treatment in the United States. The CDR3 sequence is 14 residues long. The germline V gene encodes CDR1 SGHRS and CDR2 YFSETQ. Trimming cost V 2 bases and J 3 bases, with 12 bases left between them. This sample stems from a study of long-term antiretroviral therapy in people with HIV. A v3.0 immunoSEQ assay was performed at survey level. Data came from immunoSEQ multiplex PCR; TCRdb stores just in-frame clones and leaves some out. The data show roughly 32,000 clones, approximately 85% seen once. Regarding the study as a whole: Clonal populations expanded prior to ART predominated within the repertoire at all time points. Versus controls, repertoires in people with HIV had narrower CDR3 length ranges.

This specimen consisted of unsorted PBMCs, obtained 3.3 years after starting antiretroviral therapy. The genes are TRBV5-1 and TRBJ2-7; D ambiguous. This receptor was identified in a man younger than 35 with HIV. DNA of the CDR3: TGCGCCAGCAGCTTCAACAGTAAGAACTACGAGCAGTACTTC. Translation: CASSFNSKNYEQYF.